This T cell receptor beta chain was retrieved from a study of T cell repertoires in cytomegalovirus infection. Overall study context: Both recently identified HLA-C-restricted and well-studied HLA-B-restricted CMV epitopes were used in the study.

The V gene's germline CDR1 is MNHEY and CDR2 SVGAGI. V shed 8 bases and J shed 1 base, with 8 bases lying between them. The CDR3 has 12 amino acids. Overall study results and limits: In two of eight donors, the top clonotype was HLA-C-restricted CMV-specific.

With regard to this clonotype: Its antigen is not known.

TCRdb itself ran the reads through MiXCR, one entry per CDR3 protein. The repertoire has around 540,000 distinct CDR3 sequences, 25% to 35% of them found once; the top ten carry 15% to 20%. Material: cultured PBMCs, obtained from culture after CMV antigen stimulation. The receptor was derived from a human donor in good health (CMV status not recorded). Some clones in this sample may be carry-over from other donors' samples. This chain joins TRBV6-5 and TRBJ1-1; D call uncertain. The CDR3 loop reads CASGEGNTEAFF. The CDR3 DNA sequence: TGTGCCAGCGGGGAGGGGAACACTGAAGCTTTCTTT.